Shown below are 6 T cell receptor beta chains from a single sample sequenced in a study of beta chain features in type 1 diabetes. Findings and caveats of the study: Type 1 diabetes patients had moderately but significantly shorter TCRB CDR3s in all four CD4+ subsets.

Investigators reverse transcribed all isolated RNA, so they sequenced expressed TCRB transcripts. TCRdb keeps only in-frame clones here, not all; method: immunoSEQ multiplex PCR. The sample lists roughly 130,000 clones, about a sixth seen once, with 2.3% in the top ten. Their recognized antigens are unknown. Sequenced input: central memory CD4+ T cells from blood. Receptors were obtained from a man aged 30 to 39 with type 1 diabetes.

The CDR3, as DNA: TGTGCCAGCAGCCCGACAGGGTTGGAGACCCAGTACTTC. This gives the protein CASSPTGLETQYF. The V and J genes are TRBV5-6 and TRBJ2-5; 7 positions agree with TRBD1. Germline assignment: CDR1 SGHDT and CDR2 YYEEEE. The CDR3 has 13 amino acids. The junction had 5 bases not matched to a gene; V was cut back by 4 bases and J by 5 bases. Full variable domain (missing parts from reference TRBV5-6 and TRBJ2-5): DAGVTQSPTHLIKTRGQQVTLRCSPKSGHDTVSWYQQALGQGPQFIFQYYEEEERQRGNFPDRFSGHQFPNYSSELNVNALLLGDSALYLCASSPTGLETQYFGPGTRLLVL.

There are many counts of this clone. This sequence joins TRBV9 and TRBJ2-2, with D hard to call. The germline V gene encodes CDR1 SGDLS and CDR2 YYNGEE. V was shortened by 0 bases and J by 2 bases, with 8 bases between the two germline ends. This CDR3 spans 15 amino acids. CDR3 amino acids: CASSVAQSNTGELFF. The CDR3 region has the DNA TGTGCCAGCAGCGTAGCACAGTCCAACACCGGGGAGCTGTTTTTT. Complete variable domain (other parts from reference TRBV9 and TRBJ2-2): DSGVTQTPKHLITATGQRVTLRCSPRSGDLSVYWYQQSLDQGLQFLIQYYNGEERAKGNILERFSAQQFPDLHSELNLSSLELGDSALYFCASSVAQSNTGELFFGEGSRLTVL.

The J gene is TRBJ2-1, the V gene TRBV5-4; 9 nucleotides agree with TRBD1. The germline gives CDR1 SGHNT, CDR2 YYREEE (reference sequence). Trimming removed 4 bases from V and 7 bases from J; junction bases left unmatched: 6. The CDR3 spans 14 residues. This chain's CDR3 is CASSPWTGANEQFF. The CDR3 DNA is TGTGCCAGCAGCCCCTGGACAGGGGCAAATGAGCAGTTCTTC.

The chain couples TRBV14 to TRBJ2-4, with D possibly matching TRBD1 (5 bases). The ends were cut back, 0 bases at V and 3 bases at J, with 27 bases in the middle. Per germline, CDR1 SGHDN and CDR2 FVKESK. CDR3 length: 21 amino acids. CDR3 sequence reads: CASSQDFGRQGTNLGKNIQYF. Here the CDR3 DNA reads TGTGCCAGCAGCCAAGATTTCGGGCGGCAGGGAACAAATCTAGGCAAAAACATTCAGTACTTC.

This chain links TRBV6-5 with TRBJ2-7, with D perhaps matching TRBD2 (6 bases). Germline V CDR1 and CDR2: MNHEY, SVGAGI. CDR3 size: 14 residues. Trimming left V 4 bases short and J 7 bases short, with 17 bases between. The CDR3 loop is CASSSHSGAPEQYF. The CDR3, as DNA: TGTGCCAGCAGTTCCCATTCGGGAGCCCCAGAGCAGTACTTC.

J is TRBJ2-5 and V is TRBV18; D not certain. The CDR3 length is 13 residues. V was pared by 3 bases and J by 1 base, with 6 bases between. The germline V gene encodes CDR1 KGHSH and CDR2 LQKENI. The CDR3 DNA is TGTGCCAGCTCACCTGTCTCCCAAGAGACCCAGTACTTC. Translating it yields CASSPVSQETQYF.